Presented here are 3 T cell receptor beta chains from one specimen sequenced in a study of immune cell composition in non-small cell lung cancer. Using immunoSEQ multiplex PCR, the repertoire was profiled, and TCRdb retains in-frame clones only, with some absent. The sample carries 1,500 or so clones, around three quarters recorded once. Normal lung sampling was at least 3 cm from the tumour, as distant as possible. Sequencing was done on a sample of non-adjacent lung tissue. These receptors were obtained from a human donor with non-small cell lung cancer.

This sequence joins TRBV27 and TRBJ2-1; 10 bases are shared with TRBD2. The junction had 12 bases not matched to a gene; V was cut back by 7 bases and J by 6 bases. The CDR3 contains 16 residues. In germline, CDR1 is MNHEY, CDR2 SMNVEV (reference sequence). Here the CDR3 reads CASTTYEAGGLNEQFF. DNA for the CDR3: TGTGCCAGCACCACCTACGAAGCGGGGGGGCTCAATGAGCAGTTCTTC.

V usage is TRBV7-6 and J usage is TRBJ2-7; weak D call: TRBD1 (6 bases). V was pared by 2 bases and J by 2 bases, with 7 bases between. CDR1 and CDR2 from the germline V gene are SGHVS and FNYEAQ. The CDR3 spans 13 residues. The CDR3 region is CASSLYRAYEQYF. CDR3 sequence (DNA): TGTGCCAGCAGCTTATACAGGGCCTACGAGCAGTACTTC.

This clone has just a few counts. In DNA, the CDR3 is TGTGCCAGCAGGCAAACAGGGGGCTCGGATGGCTACACCTTC. It codes for CASRQTGGSDGYTF. The genes are TRBV6-5 and TRBJ1-2, with 9 bases that match TRBD1. Per the germline V gene, CDR1 is MNHEY and CDR2 is SVGAGI. This CDR3 contains 14 residues. Germline trimming cut 6 bases from V and 6 bases from J; bases unmatched to any gene: 8.